The entry below describes one T cell receptor (beta chain). The antigen is not known. This sample stems from a study of T cell responses to AZD1222 COVID-19 vaccine. Study-wide background: Timing groups of about 4 and about 12 weeks for second doses were pooled. Study-level results: Clonal diversity was possibly underestimated, and the donors were mostly white British, with more females. There were vaccine-associated CD4 TCRs across spike, dominant at 160-218 and 743-854.

The CDR3 loop spans 16 amino acids. CDR1 and CDR2 from the germline V gene are SGHDT and YYEEEE. Trimming took 3 bases from V and 6 from J, leaving 18 bases between them. Using immunoSEQ multiplex PCR, the repertoire was profiled, and TCRdb retains in-frame clones only, with some absent. The sample yields under 200,000 clones, 88% seen once. The starting material was peripheral blood, obtained on day 0 of AZD1222 vaccination. The receptor comes from an adult in good health. The rearrangement links TRBV5-6 to TRBJ1-4; D is perhaps TRBD1 (6 bases). CDR3 in amino acids: CASSSGALERDEKLFF. CDR3 bases: TGTGCCAGCAGCTCGGGGGCCTTGGAACGGGATGAAAAACTGTTTTTT.